The 25 T cell receptor beta chains reported below all come from one sample, sequenced in a study of blood T cells in healthy people across ages. The authors ran a second PCR of roughly 6 to 12 cycles using a sample-barcoded 5' primer and a J-beta primer mix. TCRdb redid the calling of the 5' RACE reads with MiXCR, one entry per CDR3 protein. In the table there are 550,000 to 700,000 distinct CDR3 sequences, 27% of which are singletons. Sequencing was performed on blood. The receptors were sampled from a woman between 70 and 85 years old in good health.

J is TRBJ2-1 and V is TRBV20-1; D remains ambiguous. Trimming left V 1 base short and J 0 bases short, with 7 bases between. Germline V gene data show CDR1 as DFQATT and CDR2 as SNEGSKA (reference sequence). The CDR3 totals 14 residues. Here the CDR3 DNA reads TGCAGTGCTAGAGCCGCAAACTCCTACAATGAGCAGTTCTTC. Translated: CSARAANSYNEQFF.

This clonotype was detected only a few times. V usage is TRBV20-1 and J usage is TRBJ2-7, with 9 bases fitting TRBD1. The CDR3 consists of 14 residues. Germline lookup yields CDR1 DFQATT and CDR2 SNEGSKA (reference sequence). The J segment lost 2 bases and the V segment lost 1 base, leaving 3 bases of the junction unmatched. Here the CDR3 reads CSARGGTGTYEQYF. CDR3 bases: TGCAGTGCTAGAGGGGGGACAGGGACCTACGAGCAGTACTTC.

The V gene is TRBV24-1, the J gene TRBJ1-2; D not resolved. From germline, CDR1 is KGHDR and CDR2 SFDVKD. Between the trimmed V and J ends, which lost 4 bases and 5 bases, there was a span of 13 bases. CDR3 length equals 14 residues. In nucleotides, the CDR3 is TGTGCCACCAGTGACCCAGCCGGATCGTATGGCTACACCTTC. Its protein product is CATSDPAGSYGYTF.

The CDR3 sequence is CASLPTGGVTNEQFF. CDR3 in DNA: TGTGCCAGCCTCCCAACAGGGGGCGTCACCAATGAGCAGTTCTTC. The rearrangement joins TRBV12-3 or TRBV12-4 to TRBJ2-1, with 9 bases fitting TRBD1. V was pared by 8 bases and J by 6 bases, with 11 bases of the junction left unmatched. This CDR3 is built from 15 residues.

The V and J genes are TRBV25-1 and TRBJ1-1, with D maybe TRBD1 (5 bases). Trimming stripped 3 bases from V and 5 bases from J, with 13 bases between. The germline CDR1 and CDR2 sequences are MGHDK and SYGVNS. The CDR3 has 14 residues. DNA for the CDR3: TGTGCCAGCAGTGAGGTCGGAAAGGGGACTGAAGCTTTCTTT. It yields the protein CASSEVGKGTEAFF.

The chain uses TRBV5-1 and TRBJ2-5; D is perhaps TRBD1 or TRBD2 (5 bases each). The CDR3 runs 15 residues. V gave up 4 bases and J gave up 0 bases, with 13 bases separating them. In germline, CDR1 is SGHRS, CDR2 YFSETQ. CDR3 sequence reads: CASSPLWGYQETQYF. In nucleotides, the CDR3 is TGCGCCAGCAGCCCCTTGTGGGGGTACCAAGAGACCCAGTACTTC.

As concerns this clonotype: A single base separates this from a much larger clone, so it may be a read error. The CDR3 protein is CSARRRGKREAFF. The DNA for the CDR3 is TGCAGTGCCAGAAGACGGGGGAAACGGGAAGCTTTCTTT. The rearrangement links TRBV20-1 to TRBJ1-1; perhaps TRBD1 as D (5 bases). The germline gives CDR1 DFQATT, CDR2 SNEGSKA (reference sequence). The length of the CDR3 is 13 residues. The V end lost 6 bases, the J end lost 8 bases, and 19 bases lay between the germline ends.

The J gene is TRBJ2-7, the V gene TRBV6-2 or TRBV6-3; D is unresolved. Germline assignment: CDR1 MNHEY and CDR2 SVGEGT. This CDR3 is built from 17 residues. V lost 0 bases and J 2 bases, leaving 17 bases between the germline ends. As DNA, the CDR3 is TGTGCCAGCAGTTACTCGGCGGTGACCAATCCTACCTACGAGCAGTACTTC. Protein product: CASSYSAVTNPTYEQYF.

The chain joins TRBV12-3 or TRBV12-4 to TRBJ1-6; no reliable D call. V was pared by 3 bases and J by 3 bases, with 12 bases between. The CDR3 runs 16 residues. CDR3 in amino acids: CASSLGQNLYNSPLHF. The CDR3 DNA sequence: TGTGCCAGCAGTTTGGGTCAGAATCTCTATAATTCACCCCTCCACTTT.

This clonotype was observed a few times. The J gene is TRBJ1-1, the V gene TRBV5-6; D is possibly TRBD1 (6 bases). Trimming pared 4 bases from V and 4 bases from J, leaving 11 bases between. The CDR3 has 13 residues. Germline V gene sequence: CDR1 SGHDT, CDR2 YYEEEE. CDR3 sequence (DNA): TGTGCCAGCAGCGAACCAGGGGCCACTGAAGCTTTCTTT. It is translated as CASSEPGATEAFF.

The CDR3 DNA is TGTGCCAGCAGCTTGGTACCCGGCGCCGGTCTTGGCTACACCTTC. It codes for CASSLVPGAGLGYTF. This chain connects TRBV5-6 to TRBJ1-2; D unresolved. Between the trimmed V and J ends, which lost 0 bases and 7 bases, there was a span of 16 bases. The CDR3 is 15 residues long. CDR1 is SGHDT, CDR2 YYEEEE, per germline.

The CDR3 bases are TGTGCCAGCAGCCAAGCGGTATGGAATCTGGGCACTGAAGCTTTCTTT. Encoded protein: CASSQAVWNLGTEAFF. The gene calls are TRBV14 and TRBJ1-1; D is undetermined. Germline CDR1 reads SGHDN; CDR2 reads FVKESK. The CDR3 loop spans 16 amino acids. Trimming took off 1 base at V and 4 bases at J, with 16 bases between the two ends.

The table lists this clonotype with a few counts. The chain joins TRBV18 to TRBJ2-5; D tentatively reads TRBD1 or TRBD2 (5 bases each). The end of the DNA fits TRBJ2-7 better, so the J call may be wrong. Germline values: CDR1 KGHSH, CDR2 LQKENI. The CDR3 consists of 16 residues. CDR3 region: CASSPNGALRSHEQYF. CDR3 in DNA: TGTGCCAGCTCACCCAACGGGGCACTCCGTAGCCACGAGCAGTACTTC.

V is TRBV5-1 and J is TRBJ1-2, with D perhaps TRBD1 (6 bases). In germline, CDR1 is SGHRS, CDR2 YFSETQ. This CDR3 comprises 15 residues. Between the trimmed V and J ends, which lost 7 bases and 4 bases, there was a span of 20 bases. The CDR3 is CASHPGGPTSYGYTF. In DNA, the CDR3 is TGCGCCAGCCATCCCGGGGGGCCCACCTCCTATGGCTACACCTTC.

This clonotype appeared many times. V is TRBV11-3 and J is TRBJ2-1; tentative D call: TRBD1 (5 bases). The V end lost 0 bases, the J end lost 13 bases, and 10 bases lay between the germline ends. CDR1 and CDR2 from the germline V gene are SGHNT and YENEEA. The CDR3 covers 12 residues. CDR3 nucleotides: TGTGCCAGCAGCTTAGATAGGACATCACAGTTCTTC. It yields the protein CASSLDRTSQFF.

This clonotype has a count of ten or more. V gene TRBV5-1 combines with J gene TRBJ2-5, with D uncertain. The CDR3 spans 14 residues. Germline CDR1 reads SGHRS; CDR2 reads YFSETQ. The V end was cut by 7 bases, the J end by 3 bases, with 16 bases between. Written as DNA, the CDR3 is TGCGCCAGCTCCGTCATGGGCGCAAAAGAGACCCAGTACTTC. As protein: CASSVMGAKETQYF.

V and J are TRBV6-2 or TRBV6-3 and TRBJ2-3, with 9 nucleotides matching TRBD1. This CDR3 is built from 14 residues. J gave up 3 bases and V 7 bases, and 5 bases lay outside the gene matches. Germline CDR1 reads MNHEY; CDR2 reads SVGEGT. The CDR3: CASTRGQGTDTQYF. CDR3 nucleotides: TGTGCCAGCACCCGAGGACAGGGGACAGATACGCAGTATTTT.

This clonotype was observed a few times. The chain's CDR3 is CSVSGAGNTIYF. CDR3 DNA: TGCAGCGTTTCGGGGGCTGGAAACACCATATATTTT. This chain joins TRBV29-1 and TRBJ1-3; the D gene is possibly TRBD1 (5 bases). From germline, CDR1 is SQVTM and CDR2 ANQGSEA. Trimming took off 5 bases at V and 2 bases at J, with 7 bases between the two ends. The CDR3 spans 12 residues.

This clonotype was counted at least ten times. The chain joins TRBV20-1 to TRBJ2-1; the match to TRBD2 covers 10 bases. The CDR3 runs to 16 residues. CDR1 and CDR2 (germline): DFQATT, SNEGSKA (reference sequence). V lost 6 bases to trimming and J lost 2 bases; unmatched junction nucleotides: 10. The CDR3 here is CSAEDSSGGTYNEQFF. For the CDR3, the DNA is TGCAGTGCCGAGGATAGTAGCGGGGGGACCTACAATGAGCAGTTCTTC.

The genes are TRBV5-1 and TRBJ1-2; perhaps TRBD1 as D (6 bases). This CDR3 comprises 15 residues. The germline V gene encodes CDR1 SGHRS and CDR2 YFSETQ. V dropped 4 bases and J dropped 8 bases, with 21 bases sitting between them. The CDR3 is CASSGTQGDLRGYTF. Here the CDR3 DNA reads TGCGCCAGCAGCGGAACACAGGGAGACCTGCGCGGCTACACCTTC.

The genes are TRBV6-2 or TRBV6-3 and TRBJ2-7; D might be TRBD2 (7 bases). The CDR3 covers 15 residues. Trimming removed 6 bases from V and 0 bases from J, with 15 bases in between. Germline V gives CDR1 MNHEY, CDR2 SVGEGT. In nucleotides, the CDR3 is TGTGCCAGCAGGCAAGGGGGACTACTCTCCTACGAGCAGTACTTC. Amino acid sequence: CASRQGGLLSYEQYF.

This clonotype was counted at least ten times. This chain uses TRBV24-1 with TRBJ2-5; no firm D call. The germline V gene encodes CDR1 KGHDR and CDR2 SFDVKD. The CDR3 is 13 amino acids. The V gene lost 1 base and the J gene lost 2 bases, with 4 bases spanning the gap. The CDR3 loop reads CATSDFRQETQYF. In DNA, the CDR3 is TGTGCCACCAGTGATTTCCGGCAAGAGACCCAGTACTTC.

This sequence joins TRBV2 and TRBJ2-5; 9 bases are shared with TRBD1. The J call may be wrong; the DNA end is better matched by TRBJ2-7. CDR1 and CDR2 (germline): SNHLY, FYNNEI. CDR3 length: 13 amino acids. The CDR3 spells CASRGQGDGEQYF. CDR3 in DNA: TGTGCCAGCCGGGGACAGGGAGATGGCGAGCAGTACTTC.

This sequence joins TRBV2 and TRBJ2-5; 12 nucleotides agree with TRBD2. The V gene's germline CDR1 is SNHLY and CDR2 FYNNEI. V shed 7 bases and J 4 bases; nucleotides not matched to a gene: 13. This CDR3 contains 17 residues. The CDR3 DNA is TGTGCCAGCAACAAGGGACTAGCGGGTGGGGTGATAGAGACCCAGTACTTC. Its translation: CASNKGLAGGVIETQYF. The complete variable domain, with remaining parts taken from reference TRBV2 and TRBJ2-5, reads EPEVTQTPSHQVTQMGQEVILRCVPISNHLYFYWYRQILGQKVEFLVSFYNNEISEKSEIFDDQFSVERPDGSNFTLKIRSTKLEDSAMYFCASNKGLAGGVIETQYFGPGTRLLVL.

V usage is TRBV7-9 and J usage is TRBJ2-2; no clear D gene. This CDR3 is 14 amino acids long. The germline V and J ends were trimmed by 3 bases and 7 bases, with 12 bases remaining between them. CDR1 and CDR2 from the germline V gene are SEHNR and FQNEAQ (reference sequence). This CDR3 reads CASSFIGGDGELFF. CDR3 bases: TGTGCCAGCAGCTTCATCGGTGGGGACGGGGAGCTGTTTTTT.